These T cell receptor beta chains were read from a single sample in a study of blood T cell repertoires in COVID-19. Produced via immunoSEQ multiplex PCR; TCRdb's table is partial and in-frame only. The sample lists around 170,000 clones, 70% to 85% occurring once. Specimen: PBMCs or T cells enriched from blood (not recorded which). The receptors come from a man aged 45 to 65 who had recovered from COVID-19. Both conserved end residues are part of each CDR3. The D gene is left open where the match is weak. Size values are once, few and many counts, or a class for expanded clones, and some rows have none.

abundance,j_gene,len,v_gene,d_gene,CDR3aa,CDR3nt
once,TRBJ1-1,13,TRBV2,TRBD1,CASSDRGRGEAFF,TGTGCCAGCAGCGACAGGGGGCGTGGTGAAGCTTTCTTT
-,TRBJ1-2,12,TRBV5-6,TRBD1,CASGDRGYGYTF,TGTGCCAGTGGGGACAGGGGCTATGGCTACACCTTC
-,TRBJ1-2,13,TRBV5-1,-,CASSLLDTYGYTF,TGCGCCAGCAGCTTATTAGACACCTATGGCTACACCTTC
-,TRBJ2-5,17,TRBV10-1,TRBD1,CASSDRGQGFNQETQYF,TGCGCCAGCAGTGATAGGGGACAGGGGTTTAACCAAGAGACCCAGTACTTC
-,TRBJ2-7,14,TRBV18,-,CASSPQGFGTEQYF,TGTGCCAGCTCACCCCAGGGGTTTGGAACCGAGCAGTACTTC
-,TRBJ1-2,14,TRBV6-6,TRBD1,CASSPSTGNYGYTF,TGTGCCAGCAGTCCCTCGACAGGGAACTATGGCTACACCTTC
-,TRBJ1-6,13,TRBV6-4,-,CASSADSNSPLHF,TGTGCCAGCAGTGCCGACAGTAATTCACCCCTCCACTTT
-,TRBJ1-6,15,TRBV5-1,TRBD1,CASRQGVVDNSPLHF,TGCGCCAGCCGACAGGGAGTGGTCGATAATTCACCCCTCCACTTT
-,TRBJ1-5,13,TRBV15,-,CATSRGGSQPQHF,TGTGCCACCAGCAGAGGCGGGAGTCAGCCCCAGCATTTT
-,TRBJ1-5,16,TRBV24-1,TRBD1,CATSDSRQGGNQPQHF,TGTGCCACCAGTGACTCCCGACAGGGCGGCAATCAGCCCCAGCATTTT
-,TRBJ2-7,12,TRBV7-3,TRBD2,CASSPSSGEQYF,TGTGCCAGCAGTCCATCTAGCGGCGAGCAGTACTTC
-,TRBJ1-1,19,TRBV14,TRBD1,CASSQSLGGQTLWSTEAFF,TGTGCCAGCAGCCAATCCCTGGGGGGACAGACCCTATGGAGCACTGAAGCTTTCTTT
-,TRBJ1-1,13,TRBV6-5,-,CASSYRNTRGAFF,TGTGCCAGCAGTTACCGTAACACCAGAGGAGCTTTCTTT
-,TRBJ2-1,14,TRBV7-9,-,CASRSQGSHNEQFF,TGTGCCAGCAGATCCCAGGGTTCCCACAATGAGCAGTTCTTC
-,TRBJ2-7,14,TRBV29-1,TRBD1,CSVRTGDNSYEQYF,TGCAGCGTCCGTACAGGGGACAACTCCTACGAGCAGTACTTC
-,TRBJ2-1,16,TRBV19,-,CASRPGGSWSYNEQFF,TGTGCCAGTAGACCGGGTGGTAGTTGGAGCTACAATGAGCAGTTCTTC
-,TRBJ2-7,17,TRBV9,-,CARPAGSASQILYEQYF,TGTGCCAGACCCGCAGGGTCAGCTTCCCAAATCCTCTACGAGCAGTACTTC
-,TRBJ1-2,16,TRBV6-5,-,CASSYRGTEPYYGYTF,TGTGCCAGCAGCTACCGGGGGACGGAACCTTACTATGGCTACACCTTC
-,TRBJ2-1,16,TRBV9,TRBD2,CASSVVGLAGYNEQFF,TGTGCCAGCAGCGTAGTGGGACTAGCGGGGTACAATGAGCAGTTCTTC
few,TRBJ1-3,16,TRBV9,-,CASSTTAASSGNTIYF,TGTGCCAGCAGCACGACAGCCGCCAGCTCTGGAAACACCATATATTTT
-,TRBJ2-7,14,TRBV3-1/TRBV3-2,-,CASSQETGTYEQYF,TGTGCCAGCAGCCAAGAGACAGGAACCTACGAGCAGTACTTC
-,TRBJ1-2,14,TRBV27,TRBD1,CASGIQGANYGYTF,TGTGCCAGCGGCATCCAGGGGGCGAACTATGGCTACACCTTC
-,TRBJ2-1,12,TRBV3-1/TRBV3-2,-,CASSTNYNEQFF,TGTGCCAGCAGCACTAACTACAATGAGCAGTTCTTC
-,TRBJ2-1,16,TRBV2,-,CASSGGRVTFGNEQFF,TGTGCCAGCAGTGGCGGGCGGGTTACCTTCGGCAATGAGCAGTTCTTC
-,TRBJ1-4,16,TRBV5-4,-,CASSLDPDPGNEKLFF,TGTGCCAGCAGCCTGGACCCTGATCCAGGGAATGAAAAACTGTTTTTT
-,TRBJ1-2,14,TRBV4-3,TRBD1,CASSPGTANYGYTF,TGCGCCAGCAGCCCTGGGACAGCCAACTATGGCTACACCTTC
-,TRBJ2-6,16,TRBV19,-,CASSTLDIPGANVLTF,TGTGCCAGTAGTACCCTGGACATCCCTGGGGCCAACGTCCTGACTTTC
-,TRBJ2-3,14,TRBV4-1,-,CASSTLTSTDTQYF,TGCGCCAGCTCAACCCTAACTAGCACAGATACGCAGTATTTT
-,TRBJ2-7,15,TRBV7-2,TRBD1,CASSPAPGQTYEQYF,TGTGCCAGCAGCCCCGCCCCGGGACAGACCTACGAGCAGTACTTC
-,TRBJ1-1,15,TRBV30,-,CAWSVGRGPGSKAFF,TGTGCCTGGAGTGTAGGGCGGGGGCCGGGATCGAAAGCTTTCTTT
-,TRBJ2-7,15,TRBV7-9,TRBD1,CASSLRGQASYEQYF,TGTGCCAGCAGCTTAAGGGGACAGGCCTCCTACGAGCAGTACTTC
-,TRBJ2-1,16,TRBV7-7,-,CASSQTGETSYNEQFF,TGTGCTAGCAGCCAAACCGGGGAGACGTCATACAATGAGCAGTTCTTC
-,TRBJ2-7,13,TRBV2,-,CASRRDSHYEQYF,TGTGCCAGCAGGAGGGACTCGCACTACGAGCAGTACTTC
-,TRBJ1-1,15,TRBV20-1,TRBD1,CSASNQGARNTEAFF,TGCAGTGCAAGTAATCAGGGGGCGAGGAACACTGAAGCTTTCTTT
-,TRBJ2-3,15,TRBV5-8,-,CASSLKRVSTDTQYF,TGTGCCAGCAGCTTGAAGCGTGTGAGCACAGATACGCAGTATTTT
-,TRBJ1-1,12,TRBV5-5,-,CASSPGGAGAFF,TGTGCCAGCAGCCCCGGCGGGGCCGGAGCTTTCTTT
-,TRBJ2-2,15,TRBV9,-,CASSVAETVTGELFF,TGTGCCAGCAGCGTAGCTGAGACAGTCACCGGGGAGCTGTTTTTT
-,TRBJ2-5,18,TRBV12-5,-,CASGSPGGDPQLEETQYF,TGTGCTAGTGGTTCCCCCGGCGGGGACCCTCAATTGGAAGAGACCCAGTACTTC
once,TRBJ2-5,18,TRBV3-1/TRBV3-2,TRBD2,CASSPIWGSGGAQETQYF,TGTGCCAGCAGCCCCATCTGGGGGAGCGGGGGAGCCCAAGAGACCCAGTACTTC
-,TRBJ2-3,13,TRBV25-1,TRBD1,CASRDETGVTQYF,TGTGCCAGCAGAGACGAGACAGGGGTTACGCAGTATTTT
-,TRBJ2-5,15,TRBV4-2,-,CASSQPSGFQETQYF,TGTGCCAGCAGCCAACCGAGCGGTTTCCAAGAGACCCAGTACTTC
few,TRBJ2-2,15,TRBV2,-,CASMTSPGVAGELFF,TGTGCCAGCATGACAAGCCCGGGGGTCGCCGGGGAGCTGTTTTTT
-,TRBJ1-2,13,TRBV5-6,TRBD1,CASRTGQYYGYTF,TGTGCCAGCAGGACGGGACAGTATTATGGCTACACCTTC
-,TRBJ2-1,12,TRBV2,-,CASSGVNNEQFF,TGTGCCAGCAGTGGCGTGAACAATGAGCAGTTCTTC
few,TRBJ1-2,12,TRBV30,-,CAWNRGIGGYTF,TGTGCCTGGAATCGGGGGATCGGTGGCTACACCTTC
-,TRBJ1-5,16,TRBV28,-,CASSLTARVSRQPQHF,TGTGCCAGCAGTTTGACCGCTCGGGTGAGTAGACAGCCCCAGCATTTT
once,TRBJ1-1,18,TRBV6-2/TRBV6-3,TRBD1,CASSYLPRDRDRDTEAFF,TGTGCCAGCAGTTACCTCCCCCGGGACAGGGATAGGGACACTGAAGCTTTCTTT
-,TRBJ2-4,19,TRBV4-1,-,CASSQDRGGTAIAKNIQYF,TGCGCCAGCAGCCAAGATAGGGGGGGGACGGCCATAGCCAAAAACATTCAGTACTTC
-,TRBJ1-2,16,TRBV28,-,CAIGAAGKGANYGYTF,TGTGCCATTGGGGCCGCAGGGAAAGGAGCTAACTATGGCTACACCTTC
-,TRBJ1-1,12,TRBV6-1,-,CASSWLNTEAFF,TGTGCCAGCAGTTGGCTTAACACTGAAGCTTTCTTT
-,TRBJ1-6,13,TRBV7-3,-,CASSLKSDSPLHF,TGTGCCAGCAGCTTAAAGAGCGATTCACCCCTCCACTTT
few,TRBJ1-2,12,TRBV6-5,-,CASGGVEIGYTF,TGTGCCAGCGGCGGGGTCGAGATTGGCTACACCTTC
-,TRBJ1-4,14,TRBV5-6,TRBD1,CASSVGQGWEKLFF,TGTGCCAGCAGCGTAGGACAGGGGTGGGAAAAACTGTTTTTT
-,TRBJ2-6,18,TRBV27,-,CASSFEGTGRSGANVLTF,TGTGCCAGCAGTTTTGAAGGAACAGGCCGCTCTGGGGCCAACGTCCTGACTTTC
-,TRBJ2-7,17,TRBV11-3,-,CASSLEGMGLRAYEQYF,TGTGCCAGCAGCTTAGAGGGGATGGGACTCCGAGCCTACGAGCAGTACTTC
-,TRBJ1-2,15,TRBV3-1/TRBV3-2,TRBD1,CASSQDAGTGEGYTF,TGTGCCAGCAGCCAAGACGCAGGGACAGGGGAAGGCTACACCTTC